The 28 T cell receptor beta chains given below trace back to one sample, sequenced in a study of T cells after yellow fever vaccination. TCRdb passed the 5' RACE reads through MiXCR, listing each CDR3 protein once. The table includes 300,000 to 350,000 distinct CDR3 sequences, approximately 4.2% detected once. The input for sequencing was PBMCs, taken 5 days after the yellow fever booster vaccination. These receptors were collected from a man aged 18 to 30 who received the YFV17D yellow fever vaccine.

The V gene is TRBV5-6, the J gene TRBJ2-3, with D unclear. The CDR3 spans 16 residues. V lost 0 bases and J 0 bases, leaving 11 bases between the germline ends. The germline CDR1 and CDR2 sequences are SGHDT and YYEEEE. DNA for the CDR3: TGTGCCAGCAGCTTGGCCGGCAGCTATAGCACAGATACGCAGTATTTT. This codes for CASSLAGSYSTDTQYF.

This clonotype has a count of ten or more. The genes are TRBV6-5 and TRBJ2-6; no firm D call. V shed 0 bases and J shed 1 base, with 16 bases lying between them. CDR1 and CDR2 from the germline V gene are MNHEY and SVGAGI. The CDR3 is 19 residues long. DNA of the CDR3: TGTGCCAGCAGTTACTCGACGGTCAGGTGGGGATCTGGGGCCAACGTCCTGACTTTC. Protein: CASSYSTVRWGSGANVLTF.

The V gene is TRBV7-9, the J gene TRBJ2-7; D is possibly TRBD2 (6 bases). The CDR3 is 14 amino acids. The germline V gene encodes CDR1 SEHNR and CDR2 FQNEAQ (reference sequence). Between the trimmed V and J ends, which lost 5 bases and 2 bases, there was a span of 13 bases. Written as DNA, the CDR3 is TGTGCCAGCAGCAGATGGGGGGTGACCTACGAGCAGTACTTC. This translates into CASSRWGVTYEQYF.

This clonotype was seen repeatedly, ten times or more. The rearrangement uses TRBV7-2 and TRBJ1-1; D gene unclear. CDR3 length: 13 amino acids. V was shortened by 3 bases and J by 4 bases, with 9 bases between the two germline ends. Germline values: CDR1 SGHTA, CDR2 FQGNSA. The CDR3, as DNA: TGTGCCAGCAGCTTCGGTACCGCCACTGAAGCTTTCTTT. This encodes CASSFGTATEAFF.

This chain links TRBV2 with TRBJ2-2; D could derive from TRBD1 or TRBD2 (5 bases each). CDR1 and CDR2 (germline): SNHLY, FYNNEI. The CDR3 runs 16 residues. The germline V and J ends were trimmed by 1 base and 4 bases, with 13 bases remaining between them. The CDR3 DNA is TGTGCCAGCAGTGAAGGGATGGGACCCTCCACCGGGGAGCTGTTTTTT. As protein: CASSEGMGPSTGELFF.

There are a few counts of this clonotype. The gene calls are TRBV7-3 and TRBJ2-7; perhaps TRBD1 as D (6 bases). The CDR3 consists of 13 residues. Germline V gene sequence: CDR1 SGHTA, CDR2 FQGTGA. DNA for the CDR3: TGTGCCAGCAGCTTAATTCCGGGACAACCCTTTACCGTC. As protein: CASSLIPGQPFTV.

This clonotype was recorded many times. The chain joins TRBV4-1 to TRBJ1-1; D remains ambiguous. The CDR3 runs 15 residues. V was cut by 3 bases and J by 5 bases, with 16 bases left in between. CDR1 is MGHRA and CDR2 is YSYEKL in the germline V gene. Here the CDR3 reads CASSHPFLGGTEAFF. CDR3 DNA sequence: TGCGCCAGCAGCCACCCCTTCCTAGGAGGAACTGAAGCTTTCTTT.

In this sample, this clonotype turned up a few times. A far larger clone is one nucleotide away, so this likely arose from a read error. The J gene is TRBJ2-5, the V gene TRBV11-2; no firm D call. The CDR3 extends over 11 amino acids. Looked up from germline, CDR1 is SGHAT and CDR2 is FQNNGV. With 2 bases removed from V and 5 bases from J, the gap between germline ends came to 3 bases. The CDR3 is CASSLHETQYF. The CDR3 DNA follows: TGTGCCAGCAGCTTACACGAGACCCAGTACTTC.

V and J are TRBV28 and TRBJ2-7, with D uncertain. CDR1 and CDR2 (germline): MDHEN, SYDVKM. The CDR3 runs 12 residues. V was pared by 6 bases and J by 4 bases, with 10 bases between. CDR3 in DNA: TGTGCCAGCAGCCATGAAATTTACGAGCAGTACTTC. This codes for CASSHEIYEQYF.

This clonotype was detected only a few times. The CDR3 sequence: CASSGPRALIDEQFF. Here the CDR3 DNA reads TGTGCCAGCAGTGGACCCAGGGCGCTCATCGATGAGCAGTTCTTC. V usage is TRBV2 and J usage is TRBJ2-1; tentative D call: TRBD1 (5 bases). Between the trimmed V and J ends, which lost 4 bases and 8 bases, there was a span of 18 bases. Germline CDR1 reads SNHLY; CDR2 reads FYNNEI. This CDR3 is 15 amino acids long.

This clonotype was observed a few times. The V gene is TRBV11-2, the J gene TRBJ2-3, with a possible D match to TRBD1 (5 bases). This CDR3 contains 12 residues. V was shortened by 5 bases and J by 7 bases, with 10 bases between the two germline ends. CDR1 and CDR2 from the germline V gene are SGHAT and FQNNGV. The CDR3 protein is CASSTNRNTQYF. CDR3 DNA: TGTGCCAGCAGCACAAACAGGAATACGCAGTATTTT.

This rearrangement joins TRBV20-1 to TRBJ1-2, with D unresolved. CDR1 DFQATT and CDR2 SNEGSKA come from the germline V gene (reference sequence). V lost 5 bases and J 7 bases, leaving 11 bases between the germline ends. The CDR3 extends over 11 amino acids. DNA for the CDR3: TGCAGTGCTCGACCAGCGTTTGGCTACACCTTC. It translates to CSARPAFGYTF.

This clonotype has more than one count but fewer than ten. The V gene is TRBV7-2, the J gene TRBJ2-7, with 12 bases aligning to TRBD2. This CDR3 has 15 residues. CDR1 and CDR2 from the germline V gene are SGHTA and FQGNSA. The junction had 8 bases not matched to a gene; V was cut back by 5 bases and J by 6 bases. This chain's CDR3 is CASSPRLAGAREQYF. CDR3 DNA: TGTGCCAGCAGCCCCCGACTAGCGGGGGCCCGCGAGCAGTACTTC.

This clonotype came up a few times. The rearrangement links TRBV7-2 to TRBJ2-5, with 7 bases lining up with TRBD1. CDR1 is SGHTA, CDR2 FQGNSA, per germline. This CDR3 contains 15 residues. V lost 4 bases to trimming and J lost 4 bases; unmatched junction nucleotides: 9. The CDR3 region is CASSWVGDRGETQYF. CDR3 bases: TGTGCCAGCAGCTGGGTGGGGGACAGAGGAGAGACCCAGTACTTC.

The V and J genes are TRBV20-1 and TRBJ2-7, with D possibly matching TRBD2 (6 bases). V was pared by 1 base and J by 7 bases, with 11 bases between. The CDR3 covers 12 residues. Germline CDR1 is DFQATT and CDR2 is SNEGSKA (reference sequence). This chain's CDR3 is CSARVRETEQYV. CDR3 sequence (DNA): TGCAGTGCTAGAGTTCGGGAGACTGAGCAGTACGTC.

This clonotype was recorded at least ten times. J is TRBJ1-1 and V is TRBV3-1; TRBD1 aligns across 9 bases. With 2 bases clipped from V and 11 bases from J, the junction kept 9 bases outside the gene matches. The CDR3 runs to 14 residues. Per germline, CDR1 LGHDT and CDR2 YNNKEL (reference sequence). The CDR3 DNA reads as TGTGCCAGCAGCCAAAGGGACAGGGCCCAAGTGGCTTTCTTT. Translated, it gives CASSQRDRAQVAFF.

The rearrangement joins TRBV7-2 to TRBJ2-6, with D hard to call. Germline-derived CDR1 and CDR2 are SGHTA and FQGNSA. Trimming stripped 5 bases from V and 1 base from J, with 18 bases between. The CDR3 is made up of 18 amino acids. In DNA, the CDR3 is TGTGCCAGCAGCCGAAGCACGGGCTTATGGTCTGGGGCCAACGTCCTGACTTTC. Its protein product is CASSRSTGLWSGANVLTF. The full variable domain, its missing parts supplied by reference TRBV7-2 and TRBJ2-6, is GAGVSQSPSNKVTEKGKDVELRCDPISGHTALYWYRQSLGQGLEFLIYFQGNSAPDKSGLPSDRFSAERTGGSVSTLTIQRTQQEDSAVYLCASSRSTGLWSGANVLTFGAGSRLTVL.

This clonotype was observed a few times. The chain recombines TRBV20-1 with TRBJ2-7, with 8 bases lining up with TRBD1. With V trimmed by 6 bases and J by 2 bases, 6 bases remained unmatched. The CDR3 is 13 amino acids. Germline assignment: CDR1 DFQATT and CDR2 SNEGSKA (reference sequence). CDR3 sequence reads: CSASTGAPYEQYF. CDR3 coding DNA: TGCAGTGCATCGACAGGGGCCCCCTACGAGCAGTACTTC.

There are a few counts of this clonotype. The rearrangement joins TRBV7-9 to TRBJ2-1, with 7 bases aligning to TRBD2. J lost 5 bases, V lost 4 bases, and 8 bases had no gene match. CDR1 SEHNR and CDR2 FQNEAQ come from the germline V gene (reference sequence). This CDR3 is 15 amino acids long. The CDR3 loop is CASSSRGSRDNEQFF. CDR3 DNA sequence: TGTGCCAGCAGCTCGCGGGGGAGTCGGGACAATGAGCAGTTCTTC.

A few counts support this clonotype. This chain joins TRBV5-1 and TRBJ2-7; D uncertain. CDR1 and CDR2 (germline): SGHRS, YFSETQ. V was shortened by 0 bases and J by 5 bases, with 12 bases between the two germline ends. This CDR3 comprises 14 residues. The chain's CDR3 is CASSLDSTAHEQYF. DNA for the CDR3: TGCGCCAGCAGCTTGGATTCGACGGCTCACGAGCAGTACTTC. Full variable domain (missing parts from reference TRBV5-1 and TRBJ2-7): KAGVTQTPRYLIKTRGQQVTLSCSPISGHRSVSWYQQTPGQGLQFLFEYFSETQRNKGNFPGRFSGRQFSNSRSEMNVSTLELGDSALYLCASSLDSTAHEQYFGPGTRLTVT.

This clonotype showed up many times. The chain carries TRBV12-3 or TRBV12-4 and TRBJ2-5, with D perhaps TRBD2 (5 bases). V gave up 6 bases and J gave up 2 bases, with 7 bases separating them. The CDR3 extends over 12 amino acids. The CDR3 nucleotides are TGTGCCAGCAGAGGACTTCAAGAGACCCAGTACTTC. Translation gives CASRGLQETQYF.

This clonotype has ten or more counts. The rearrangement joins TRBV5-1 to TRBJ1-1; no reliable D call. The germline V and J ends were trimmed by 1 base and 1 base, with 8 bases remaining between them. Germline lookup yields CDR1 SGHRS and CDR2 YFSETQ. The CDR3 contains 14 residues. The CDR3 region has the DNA TGCGCCAGCAGCTTGTTTTTAGGGAACACTGAAGCTTTCTTT. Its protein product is CASSLFLGNTEAFF.

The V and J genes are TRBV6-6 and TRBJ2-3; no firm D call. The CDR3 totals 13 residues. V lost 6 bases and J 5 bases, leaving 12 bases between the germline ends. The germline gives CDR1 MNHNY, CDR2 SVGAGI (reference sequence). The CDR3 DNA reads TGTGCCAGCAGACACAGTAGTGGAGATACGCAGTATTTT. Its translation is CASRHSSGDTQYF.

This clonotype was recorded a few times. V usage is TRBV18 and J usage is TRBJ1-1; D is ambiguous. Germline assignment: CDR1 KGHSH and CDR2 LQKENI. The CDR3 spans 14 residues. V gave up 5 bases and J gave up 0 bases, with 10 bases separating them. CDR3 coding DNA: TGTGCCAGCTCATTTCAGGCCTTGAACACTGAAGCTTTCTTT. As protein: CASSFQALNTEAFF.

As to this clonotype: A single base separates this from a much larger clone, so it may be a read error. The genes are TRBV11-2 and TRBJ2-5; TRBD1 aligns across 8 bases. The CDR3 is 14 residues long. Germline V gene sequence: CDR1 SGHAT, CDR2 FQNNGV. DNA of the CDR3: TGTGCCAGCAGCACAAACAGGGGGATGAAGACCGAGTACTTC. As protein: CASSTNRGMKTEYF.

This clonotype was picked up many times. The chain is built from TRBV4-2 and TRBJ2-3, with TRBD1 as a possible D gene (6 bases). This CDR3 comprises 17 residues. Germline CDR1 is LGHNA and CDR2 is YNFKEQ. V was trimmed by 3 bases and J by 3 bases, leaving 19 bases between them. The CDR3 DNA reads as TGTGCCAGCAGCCAGTACCGGCAGGGGTTATGGACAGATACGCAGTATTTT. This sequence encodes CASSQYRQGLWTDTQYF.

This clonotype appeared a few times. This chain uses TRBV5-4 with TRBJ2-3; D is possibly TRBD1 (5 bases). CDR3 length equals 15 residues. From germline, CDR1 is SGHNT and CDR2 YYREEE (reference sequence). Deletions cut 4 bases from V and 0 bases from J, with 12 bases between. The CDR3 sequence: CASSNRFTSTDTQYF. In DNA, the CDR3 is TGTGCCAGCAGCAACAGGTTTACTAGCACAGATACGCAGTATTTT.

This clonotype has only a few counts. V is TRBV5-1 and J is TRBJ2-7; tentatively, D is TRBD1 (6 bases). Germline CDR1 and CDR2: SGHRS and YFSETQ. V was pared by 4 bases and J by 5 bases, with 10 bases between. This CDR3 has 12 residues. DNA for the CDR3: TGCGCCAGCAGCGGGGGCTTGCACGAGCAGTACTTC. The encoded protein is CASSGGLHEQYF.